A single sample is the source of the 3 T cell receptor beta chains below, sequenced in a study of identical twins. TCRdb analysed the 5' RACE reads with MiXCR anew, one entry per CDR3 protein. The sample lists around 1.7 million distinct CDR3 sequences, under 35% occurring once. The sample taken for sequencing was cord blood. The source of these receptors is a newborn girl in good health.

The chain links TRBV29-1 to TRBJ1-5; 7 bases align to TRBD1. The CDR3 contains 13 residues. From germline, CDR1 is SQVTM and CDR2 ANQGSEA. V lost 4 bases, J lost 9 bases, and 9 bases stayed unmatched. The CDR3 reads CSVGVTTGSPQHF. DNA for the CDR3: TGCAGCGTTGGCGTTACGACAGGGTCGCCCCAGCATTTT.

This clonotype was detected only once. CDR3 bases: TGCGCCAGCAGCCAAGTTGGGATTAGCAATCAGCCCCAGCATTTT. Amino acid sequence: CASSQVGISNQPQHF. V is TRBV4-1 and J is TRBJ1-5, with D unresolved. Between the trimmed V and J ends, which lost 1 base and 0 bases, there was a span of 7 bases. This CDR3 spans 15 amino acids. CDR1 is MGHRA, CDR2 YSYEKL, per germline.

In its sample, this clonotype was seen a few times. CDR3 nucleotides: TGTGCCAGCAGCTTAGGCCGGCTAGCTTGGTCCGAGCAGTACTTC. Translating it yields CASSLGRLAWSEQYF. The J gene is TRBJ2-5, the V gene TRBV7-2; D perhaps matches TRBD2 (5 bases). The J call may be wrong; the DNA end is better matched by TRBJ2-7. Germline V CDR1 and CDR2: SGHTA, FQGNSA. The CDR3 sequence is 15 residues long.